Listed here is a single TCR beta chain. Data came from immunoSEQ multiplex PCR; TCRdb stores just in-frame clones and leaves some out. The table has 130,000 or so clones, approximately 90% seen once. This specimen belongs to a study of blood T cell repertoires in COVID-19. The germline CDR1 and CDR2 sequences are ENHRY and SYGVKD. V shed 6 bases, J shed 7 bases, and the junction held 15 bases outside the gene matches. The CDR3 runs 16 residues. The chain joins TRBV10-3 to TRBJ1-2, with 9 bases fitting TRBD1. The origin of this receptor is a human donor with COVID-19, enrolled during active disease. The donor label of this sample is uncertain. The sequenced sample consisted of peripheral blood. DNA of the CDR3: TGTGCCATCAGCAGGGACAGGGAAGTTGTAAGGACTGGCTACACCTTC. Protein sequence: CAISRDREVVRTGYTF.